This T cell receptor (beta chain) was identified during a study of cytomegalovirus exposure and HLA in healthy donors. Study-wide results and caveats: According to an earlier analysis, most TCR beta V segments yielded productive rearrangements about 87% or about 30% of the time.

Primers included in the PCR were 60 Vbeta and 13 Jbeta primers. Profiled with immunoSEQ multiplex PCR; TCRdb holds only in-frame clones, not every one. The listing contains around 200,000 clones. In the case of this clone: Its matching antigen is unknown.

Sequences were obtained from PBMCs. The source is a woman between 18 and 29 years old in good health and CMV-seropositive.

The CDR3 reads CASNRVLSGNTIYF. CDR3 DNA: TGTGCCAGTAATCGGGTTCTCTCTGGAAACACCATATATTTT. The chain combines TRBV19 with TRBJ1-3, with D unclear. Germline V gene data show CDR1 as LNHDA and CDR2 as SQIVND (reference sequence). Trimming removed 7 bases at V and 0 bases at J, with 10 bases between. CDR3 length equals 14 residues. The variable domain in full, with the rest retrieved from reference TRBV19 and TRBJ1-3, is DGGITQSPKYLFRKEGQNVTLSCEQNLNHDAMYWYRQDPGQGLRLIYYSQIVNDFQKGDIAEGYSVSREKKESFPLTVTSAQKNPTAFYLCASNRVLSGNTIYFGEGSWLTVV.